The 2 T cell receptor beta chains below come from one sample, sequenced in a study of OX40 agonist ivuxolimab in advanced cancers. Assay: immunoSEQ multiplex PCR; the TCRdb copy retains only in-frame clones and omits some. The data contain 74,000 or so clones, around 90% of them seen just once; the ten biggest clones take up about 1.8%. The source material was CD4+ or CD8+ T cells sorted from blood, sampled in a trial of the OX40 agonist ivuxolimab. The receptors derive from an adult with an advanced solid tumor such as melanoma, head and neck, liver or kidney cancer.

Only one count was recorded for this clone. The chain couples TRBV7-2 to TRBJ1-1; TRBD1 is a possible D gene (5 bases). The germline gives CDR1 SGHTA, CDR2 FQGNSA. This CDR3 spans 18 amino acids. The ends were cut back, 1 base at V and 5 bases at J, with 23 bases in the middle. The DNA of the CDR3 is TGTGCCAGCAGCTTAGGTCAGGGCGACGGCCCTTCGAGAACTGAAGCTTTCTTT. As protein: CASSLGQGDGPSRTEAFF.

The rearrangement uses TRBV7-2 and TRBJ1-1; TRBD1 aligns across 12 bases. The junction had 8 bases not matched to a gene; V was cut back by 7 bases and J by 11 bases. The CDR3 length is 13 residues. Per the germline V gene, CDR1 is SGHTA and CDR2 is FQGNSA. In DNA, the CDR3 is TGTGCCAGCACCGAGGGACAGGGGGCTAGGGCTTTCTTT. It translates to CASTEGQGARAFF.